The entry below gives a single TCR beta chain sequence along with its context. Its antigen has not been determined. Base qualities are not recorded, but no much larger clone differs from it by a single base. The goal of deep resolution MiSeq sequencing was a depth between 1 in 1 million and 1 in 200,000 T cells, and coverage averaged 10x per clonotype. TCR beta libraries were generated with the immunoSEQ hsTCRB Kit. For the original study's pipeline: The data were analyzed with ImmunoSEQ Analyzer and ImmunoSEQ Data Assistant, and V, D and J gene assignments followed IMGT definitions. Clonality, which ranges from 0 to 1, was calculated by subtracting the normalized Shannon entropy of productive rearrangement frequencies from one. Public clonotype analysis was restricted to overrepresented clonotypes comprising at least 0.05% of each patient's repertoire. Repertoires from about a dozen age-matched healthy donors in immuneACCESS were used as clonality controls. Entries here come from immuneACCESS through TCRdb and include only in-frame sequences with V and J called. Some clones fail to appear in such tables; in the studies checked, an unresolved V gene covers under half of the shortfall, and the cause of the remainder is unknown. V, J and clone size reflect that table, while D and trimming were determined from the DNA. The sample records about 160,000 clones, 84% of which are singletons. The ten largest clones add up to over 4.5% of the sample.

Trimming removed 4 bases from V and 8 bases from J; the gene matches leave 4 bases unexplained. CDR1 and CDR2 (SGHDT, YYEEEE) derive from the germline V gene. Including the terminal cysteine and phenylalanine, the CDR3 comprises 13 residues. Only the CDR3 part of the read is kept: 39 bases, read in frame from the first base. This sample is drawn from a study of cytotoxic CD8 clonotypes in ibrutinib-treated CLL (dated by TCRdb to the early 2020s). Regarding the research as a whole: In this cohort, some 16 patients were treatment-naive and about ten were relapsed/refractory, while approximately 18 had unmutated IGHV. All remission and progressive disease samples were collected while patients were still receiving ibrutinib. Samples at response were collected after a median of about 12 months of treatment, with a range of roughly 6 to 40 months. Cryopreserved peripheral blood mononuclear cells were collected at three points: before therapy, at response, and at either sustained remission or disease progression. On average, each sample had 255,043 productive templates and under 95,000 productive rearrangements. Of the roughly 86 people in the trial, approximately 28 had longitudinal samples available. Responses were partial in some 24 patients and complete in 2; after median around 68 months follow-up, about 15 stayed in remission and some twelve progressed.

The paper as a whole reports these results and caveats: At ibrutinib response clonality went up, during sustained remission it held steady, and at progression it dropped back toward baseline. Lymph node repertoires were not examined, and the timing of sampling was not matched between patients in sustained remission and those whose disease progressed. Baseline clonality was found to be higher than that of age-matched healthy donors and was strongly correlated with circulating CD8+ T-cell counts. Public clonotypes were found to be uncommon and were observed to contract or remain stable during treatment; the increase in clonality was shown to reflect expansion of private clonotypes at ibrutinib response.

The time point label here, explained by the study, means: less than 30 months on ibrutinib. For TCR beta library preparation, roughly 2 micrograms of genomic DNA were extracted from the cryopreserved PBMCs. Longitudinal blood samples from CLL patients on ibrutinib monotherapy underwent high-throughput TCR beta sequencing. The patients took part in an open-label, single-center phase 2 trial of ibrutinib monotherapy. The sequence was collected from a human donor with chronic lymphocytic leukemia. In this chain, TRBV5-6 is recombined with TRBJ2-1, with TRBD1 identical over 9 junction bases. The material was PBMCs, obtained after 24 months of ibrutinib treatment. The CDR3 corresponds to CASSPDRGDEQFF. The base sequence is TGTGCCAGCAGCCCGGACAGGGGTGATGAGCAGTTCTTC.